This is a list of T cell receptor beta chains from one sample in a study of T cell changes during pregnancy in multiple sclerosis. The repertoire was sequenced with immunoSEQ multiplex PCR; TCRdb's copy has only in-frame clones and lacks some. This sample has fewer than 80,000 clones, with approximately 92% found just once. Material: peripheral blood, obtained in the third trimester of pregnancy. Receptors were obtained from a female donor in good health, enrolled as a control in a pregnancy study. The CDR3 runs from the conserved cysteine through the conserved F or W. D genes are given only for firm matches.

v_gene,d_gene,j_gene,CDR3aa,CDR3nt
TRBV7-2,-,TRBJ1-2,CASSLVTGNYGYTF,TGTGCCAGCAGCTTAGTTACGGGGAACTATGGCTACACCTTC
TRBV5-6,-,TRBJ1-5,CASSTGTGGQPQHF,TGTGCCAGCAGTACCGGGACTGGAGGTCAGCCCCAGCATTTT
TRBV27,TRBD2,TRBJ2-4,CASIAGGPGSKNIQYF,TGTGCCAGCATAGCGGGGGGGCCTGGCAGCAAAAACATTCAGTACTTC
TRBV7-9,-,TRBJ2-7,CASSLVLLGEQYF,TGTGCCAGCAGCCTGGTTCTACTAGGCGAGCAGTACTTC
TRBV9,-,TRBJ1-1,CASSVAGGANTEAFF,TGTGCCAGCAGCGTAGCTGGAGGGGCGAACACTGAAGCTTTCTTT
TRBV4-1,TRBD2,TRBJ2-1,CASSLPGGRGGIGHTFEQFF,TGCGCCAGCAGCCTGCCCGGCGGGCGGGGGGGTATCGGGCATACGTTTGAGCAGTTCTTC
TRBV11-2,TRBD1,TRBJ2-7,CASSLRTGLPYEQYF,TGTGCCAGCAGCCTTAGGACAGGGCTTCCCTACGAGCAGTACTTC
TRBV7-9,TRBD2,TRBJ2-5,CASSLGGSVFETQYF,TGTGCCAGCAGCTTAGGCGGGAGTGTCTTTGAGACCCAGTACTTC
TRBV28,-,TRBJ1-5,CASRIGPILANQPQHF,TGTGCCAGCAGGATTGGACCGATTCTAGCCAATCAGCCCCAGCATTTT
TRBV6-5,-,TRBJ1-6,CASSTGWDNSPLHF,TGTGCCAGCAGTACAGGGTGGGATAATTCACCCCTCCACTTT